These 2 T cell receptor beta chains came from one sample sequenced in a study of T cell responses to AZD1222 COVID-19 vaccine (dated by TCRdb to the early 2020s). The meaning of the sample's time point label: baseline before first vaccination. The method behind the library was the immunoSEQ multiplex PCR assay. The table comes from immuneACCESS by way of TCRdb, which keeps in-frame sequences with V and J called. Part of the clones is missing from these tables; in studies checked, under half for an unresolved V gene and the rest for unknown reasons. The sample table lists fewer than 110,000 clones, roughly 87% of them with a count of one. 4% to 6% of the sample goes to the ten largest clones. The sample consisted of peripheral blood, taken on day 0 of AZD1222 vaccination. All receptors derive from an adult in good health.

The J gene is TRBJ2-1, the V gene TRBV3-1 (or the pseudogene TRBV3-2); 10 nucleotides agree with TRBD2. Germline CDR1 LGHDT, CDR2 YNNKEL (reference sequence). The CDR3 sequence is 16 residues long. J was trimmed by 8 bases and V by 4 bases; bases with no gene match: 11. The CDR3 nucleotides read TGTGCCAGCAGCCGTTTAGCGGGGGGCCACGGGGATGAGCAGTTCTTC. Its protein product is CASSRLAGGHGDEQFF.

The chain recombines TRBV6-5 with TRBJ2-7; TRBD2 might be the D (7 bases). Germline-derived CDR1 and CDR2 are MNHEY and SVGAGI. The CDR3 has 14 amino acids. V lost 8 bases and J 7 bases, leaving 21 bases between the germline ends. The CDR3 loop reads CASLRGGYPGEQYF. The CDR3 coding sequence is TGTGCCAGCCTAAGGGGGGGGTACCCTGGGGAGCAGTACTTC.